This T cell receptor (beta chain) was retrieved from a study of shared clonotypes between healthy human individuals. A single count supports this clone. The antigen is undetermined. Germline V gives CDR1 MNHEY, CDR2 SVGAGI. The V and J ends lost 7 bases and 7 bases, in that order; junction bases with no gene match: 7. This CDR3 is built from 14 residues. Profiling relied on immunoSEQ multiplex PCR, and the TCRdb table lists in-frame clones only, not all of them. The sample has nearly 750,000 clones, approximately 77% seen once. General observations from the study: Having only a few donors restricted how much genetic and exposure-history diversity was captured.

The sequencing input was memory CD4+ T cells sorted from blood. Specified subset: CD45RA-negative fraction. This chain connects TRBV6-5 to TRBJ2-1, with 10 bases that match TRBD2. This receptor was obtained from a woman aged 25 to 45 in good health. DNA for the CDR3: TGTGCCAGCACCATAGCGGGAGGATGGAATGAGCAGTTCTTC. This codes for CASTIAGGWNEQFF.